The 4 T cell receptor beta chains below were found in one sample sequenced in a study of graft-versus-host responses after intestinal transplantation (dated by TCRdb to the early 2020s). The library came from the immunoSEQ multiplex PCR assay. The immuneACCESS repertoire file appears here via TCRdb, limited to in-frame rearrangements. These files lack a portion of the clones; in checked studies, under half of the deficit traces to unresolved V genes, and the cause of the others is not known. A total of just under 65,000 clones appear in this sample, around nine tenths of them only once. The top ten clones comprise around 1.7% of the sample. In the paper's terms, the time point label means: cells obtained before transplantation from donor or recipient. Antigens of these TCRs are unknown. The sample consisted of unstimulated CD8+ T cells sorted from spleen or lymph node cells, taken before transplant. The receptors were gathered from a human donor who was the organ donor for an intestinal transplant.

This clone was seen once. V is TRBV6-5 and J is TRBJ2-1; D might be TRBD2 (6 bases). V lost 7 bases to trimming and J lost 0 bases, with 10 bases between them. The CDR3 length is 14 residues. The V gene's germline CDR1 is MNHEY and CDR2 SVGAGI. The CDR3 region has the DNA TGTGCCAGCAAAGTAGCGGCCTCCTACAATGAGCAGTTCTTC. Its translation: CASKVAASYNEQFF.

This clone occurred once. The chain joins TRBV10-3 to TRBJ2-7; D gene uncertain. There are 14 residues in the CDR3. Trimming took 3 bases from V and 0 from J, leaving 9 bases between them. CDR1 and CDR2 (germline): ENHRY, SYGVKD. In DNA, the CDR3 is TGTGCCATCAGTGATGAGGATAGCTCCTACGAGCAGTACTTC. Encoded protein: CAISDEDSSYEQYF.

This rearrangement joins TRBV7-9 to TRBJ2-3; 10 bases are shared with TRBD2. The CDR3 has 15 amino acids. V shed 2 bases and J 1 base; nucleotides not matched to a gene: 0. Per the germline V gene, CDR1 is SEHNR and CDR2 is FQNEAQ (reference sequence). The CDR3 region is CASSLLAGGTDTQYF. In nucleotides, the CDR3 is TGTGCCAGCAGCTTACTAGCGGGGGGCACAGATACGCAGTATTTT.

V usage is TRBV9 and J usage is TRBJ2-6; 7 bases are shared with TRBD2. With V trimmed by 0 bases and J by 1 base, 16 bases remained unmatched. CDR3 length equals 21 residues. Germline-derived CDR1 and CDR2 are SGDLS and YYNGEE. In DNA form, the CDR3 reads TGTGCCAGCAGCGTAGCTACGATATATCGGGACTATACTTCTGGGGCCAACGTCCTGACTTTC. This gives the protein CASSVATIYRDYTSGANVLTF.